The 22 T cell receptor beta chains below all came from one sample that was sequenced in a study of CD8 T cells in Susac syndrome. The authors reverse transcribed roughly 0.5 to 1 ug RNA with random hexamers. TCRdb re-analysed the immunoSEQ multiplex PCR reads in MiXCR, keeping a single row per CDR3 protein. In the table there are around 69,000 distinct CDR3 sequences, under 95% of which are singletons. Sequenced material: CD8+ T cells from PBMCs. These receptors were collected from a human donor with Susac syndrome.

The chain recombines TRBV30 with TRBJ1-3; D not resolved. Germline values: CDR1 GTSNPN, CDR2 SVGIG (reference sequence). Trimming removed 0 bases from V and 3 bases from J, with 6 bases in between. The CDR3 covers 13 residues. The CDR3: CAWSVVFGNTIYF. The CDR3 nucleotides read TGTGCCTGGAGTGTAGTTTTTGGAAACACCATATATTTT.

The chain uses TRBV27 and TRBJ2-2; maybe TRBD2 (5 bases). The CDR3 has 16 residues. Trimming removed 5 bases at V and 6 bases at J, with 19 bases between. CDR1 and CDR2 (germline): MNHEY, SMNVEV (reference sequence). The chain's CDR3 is CASSLRRMGSAGELFF. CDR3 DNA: TGTGCCAGCAGTCTACGGAGAATGGGTAGCGCCGGGGAGCTGTTTTTT.

For the CDR3, the DNA is TGTGCCAGCACCTACCGCCCGGGACAGGGTGAAGACACTGAAGCTTTCTTT. As protein: CASTYRPGQGEDTEAFF. The chain has TRBV6-2 or TRBV6-3 and TRBJ1-1; 9 bases match TRBD1. Germline assignment: CDR1 MNHEY and CDR2 SVGEGT. The J segment lost 3 bases and the V segment lost 7 bases, leaving 15 bases of the junction unmatched. The CDR3 runs to 17 residues.

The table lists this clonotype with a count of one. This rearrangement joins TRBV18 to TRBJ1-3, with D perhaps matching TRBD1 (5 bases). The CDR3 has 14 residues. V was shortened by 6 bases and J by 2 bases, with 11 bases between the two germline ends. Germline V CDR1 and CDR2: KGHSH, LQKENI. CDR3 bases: TGTGCCAGCTCGGCCGGGACGACTGGAAACACCATATATTTT. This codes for CASSAGTTGNTIYF.

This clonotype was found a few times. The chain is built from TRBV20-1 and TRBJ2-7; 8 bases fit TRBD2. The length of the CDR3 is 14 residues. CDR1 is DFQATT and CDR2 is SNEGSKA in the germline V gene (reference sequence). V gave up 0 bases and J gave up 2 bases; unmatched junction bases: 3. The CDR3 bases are TGCAGTGCTAGAGAGGCGCGGGAGGCCTACGAGCAGTACTTC. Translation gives CSAREAREAYEQYF.

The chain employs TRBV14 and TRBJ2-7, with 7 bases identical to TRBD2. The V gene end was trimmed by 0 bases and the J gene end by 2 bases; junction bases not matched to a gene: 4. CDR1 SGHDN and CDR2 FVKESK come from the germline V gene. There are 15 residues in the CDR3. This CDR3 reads CASSQELAPAYEQYF. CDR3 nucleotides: TGTGCCAGCAGCCAAGAACTAGCGCCCGCCTACGAGCAGTACTTC.

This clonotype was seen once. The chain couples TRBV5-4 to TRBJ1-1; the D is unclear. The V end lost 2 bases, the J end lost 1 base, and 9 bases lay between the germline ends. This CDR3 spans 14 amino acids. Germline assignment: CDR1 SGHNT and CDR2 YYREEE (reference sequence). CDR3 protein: CASSLASQNTEAFF. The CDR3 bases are TGTGCCAGCAGCTTAGCCAGCCAGAACACTGAAGCTTTCTTT.

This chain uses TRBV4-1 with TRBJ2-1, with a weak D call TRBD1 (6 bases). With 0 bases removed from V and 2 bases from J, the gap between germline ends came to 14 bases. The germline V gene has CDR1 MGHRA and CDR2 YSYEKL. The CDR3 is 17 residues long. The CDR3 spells CASSQDMSRQAYNEQFF. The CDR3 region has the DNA TGCGCCAGCAGCCAAGATATGTCAAGACAGGCCTACAATGAGCAGTTCTTC.

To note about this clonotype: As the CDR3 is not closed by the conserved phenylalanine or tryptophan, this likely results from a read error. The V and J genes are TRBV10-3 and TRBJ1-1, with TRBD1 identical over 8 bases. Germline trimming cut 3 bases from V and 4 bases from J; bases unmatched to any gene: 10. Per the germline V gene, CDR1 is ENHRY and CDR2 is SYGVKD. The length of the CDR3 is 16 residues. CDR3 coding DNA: TGTGCCATCAGTGAAATCGGGGACAGGAGGGCCACTGAAGCTTTCAAT. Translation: CAISEIGDRRATEAFN.

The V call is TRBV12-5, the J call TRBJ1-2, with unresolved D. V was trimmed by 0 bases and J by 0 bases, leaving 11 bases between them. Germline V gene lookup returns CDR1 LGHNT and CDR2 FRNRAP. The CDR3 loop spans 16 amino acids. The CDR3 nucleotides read TGTGCTAGTGGTTTGGTACTAAGTCAGACTAACTATGGCTACACCTTC. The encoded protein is CASGLVLSQTNYGYTF.

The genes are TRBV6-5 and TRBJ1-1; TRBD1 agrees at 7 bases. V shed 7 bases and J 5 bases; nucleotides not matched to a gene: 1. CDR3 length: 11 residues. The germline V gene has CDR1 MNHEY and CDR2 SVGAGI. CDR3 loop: CASKGATEAFF. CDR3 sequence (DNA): TGTGCCAGCAAGGGGGCGACTGAAGCTTTCTTT.

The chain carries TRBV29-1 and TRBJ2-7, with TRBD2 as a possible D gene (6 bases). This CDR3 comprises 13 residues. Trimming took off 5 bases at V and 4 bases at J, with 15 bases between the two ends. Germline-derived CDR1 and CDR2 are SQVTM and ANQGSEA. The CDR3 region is CSVRLVDGYEQYF. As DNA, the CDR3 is TGCAGCGTTCGACTAGTGGACGGGTACGAGCAGTACTTC.

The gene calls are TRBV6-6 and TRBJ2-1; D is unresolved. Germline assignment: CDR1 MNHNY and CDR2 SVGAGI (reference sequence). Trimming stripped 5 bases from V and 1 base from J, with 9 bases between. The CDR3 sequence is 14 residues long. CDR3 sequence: CASSPLGSYNEQFF. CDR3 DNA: TGTGCCAGCAGTCCCCTTGGGTCCTACAATGAGCAGTTCTTC.

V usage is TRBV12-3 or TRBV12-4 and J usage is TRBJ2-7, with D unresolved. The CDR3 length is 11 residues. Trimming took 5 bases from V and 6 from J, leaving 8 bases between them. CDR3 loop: CASSQGGEQYF. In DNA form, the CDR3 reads TGTGCCAGCAGTCAAGGCGGCGAGCAGTACTTC.

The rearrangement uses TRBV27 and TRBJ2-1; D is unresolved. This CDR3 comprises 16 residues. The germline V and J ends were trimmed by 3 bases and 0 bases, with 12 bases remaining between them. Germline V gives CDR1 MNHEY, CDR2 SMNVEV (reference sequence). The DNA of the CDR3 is TGTGCCAGCAGTTTGGGTGGACCGAGCTCCTACAATGAGCAGTTCTTC. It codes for CASSLGGPSSYNEQFF.

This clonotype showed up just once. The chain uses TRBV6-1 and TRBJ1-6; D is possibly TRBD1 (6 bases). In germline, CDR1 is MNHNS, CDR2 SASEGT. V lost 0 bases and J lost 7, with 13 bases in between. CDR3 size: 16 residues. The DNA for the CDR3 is TGTGCCAGCAGTGAAGCGCCCGGACAGAGGAATTCACCCCTCCACTTT. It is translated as CASSEAPGQRNSPLHF.

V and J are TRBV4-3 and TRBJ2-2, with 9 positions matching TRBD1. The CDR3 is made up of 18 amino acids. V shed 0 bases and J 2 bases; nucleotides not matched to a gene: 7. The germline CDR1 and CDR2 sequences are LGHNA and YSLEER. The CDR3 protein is CASSQDLWGQGNTGELFF. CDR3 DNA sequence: TGCGCCAGCAGCCAAGACTTATGGGGACAGGGCAACACCGGGGAGCTGTTTTTT.

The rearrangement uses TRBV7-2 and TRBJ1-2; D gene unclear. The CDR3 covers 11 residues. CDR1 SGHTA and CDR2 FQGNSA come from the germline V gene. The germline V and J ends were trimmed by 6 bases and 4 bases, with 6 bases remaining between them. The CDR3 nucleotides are TGTGCCAGCAGTCGCGGCTATGGCTACACCTTC. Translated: CASSRGYGYTF.

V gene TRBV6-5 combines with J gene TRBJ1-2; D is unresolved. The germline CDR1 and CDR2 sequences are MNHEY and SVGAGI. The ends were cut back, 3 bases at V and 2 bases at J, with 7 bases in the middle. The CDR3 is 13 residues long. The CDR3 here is CASSYTRNYGYTF. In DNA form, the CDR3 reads TGTGCCAGCAGTTATACACGGAACTATGGCTACACCTTC.

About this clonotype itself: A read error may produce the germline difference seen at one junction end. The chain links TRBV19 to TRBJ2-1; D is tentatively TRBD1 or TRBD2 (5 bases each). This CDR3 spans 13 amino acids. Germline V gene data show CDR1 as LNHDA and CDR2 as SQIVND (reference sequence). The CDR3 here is CASSRGFYTEQFF. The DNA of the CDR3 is TGTGCCAGTAGTAGGGGGTTCTACACTGAGCAGTTCTTC.

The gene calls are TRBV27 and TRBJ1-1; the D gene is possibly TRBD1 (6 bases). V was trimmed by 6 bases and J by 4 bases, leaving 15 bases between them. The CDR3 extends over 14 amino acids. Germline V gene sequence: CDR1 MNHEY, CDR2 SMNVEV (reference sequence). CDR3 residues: CASSRQVVGTEAFF. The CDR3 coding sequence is TGTGCCAGCAGCCGACAGGTGGTGGGCACTGAAGCTTTCTTT.

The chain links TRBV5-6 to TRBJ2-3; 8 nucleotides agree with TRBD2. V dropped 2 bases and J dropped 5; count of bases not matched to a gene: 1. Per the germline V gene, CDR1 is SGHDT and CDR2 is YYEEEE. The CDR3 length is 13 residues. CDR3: CASSFTSGDTQYF. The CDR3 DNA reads TGTGCCAGCAGCTTTACTAGCGGAGATACGCAGTATTTT.